The 4 T cell receptor beta chains in this list originate from one sample, sequenced in a study of tumor-infiltrating lymphocytes in primary liver carcinoma (dated by TCRdb to the late 2010s). Total RNA and DNA were co-extracted from about 19-30 mg of bulk tissue with the AllPrep DNA/RNA mini kit, without cell sorting. TCRdb records Illumina HiSeq 2500 as the sequencer. Using a constant-region primer and ProtoScript II reverse transcriptase, TCRbeta-specific cDNA was reverse-transcribed from approximately 500 ng total RNA. TCRbeta libraries were built with three nested multiplex PCR rounds, a slightly modified ARM-PCR procedure. Multiplex TRBV1-TRBV30 forward primers and a Cbeta reverse primer were used in the first two PCR rounds, each of which was run for approximately 10 cycles. TCRdb cleaned the public reads at Q25 with fastp, built clones with MiXCR and kept in-frame beta chains. Records with the same CDR3 protein are collapsed into one entry carrying the most frequent genes and DNA. In all, the sample holds tens of thousands of distinct CDR3 sequences, and roughly three quarters of those were seen once. The ten largest clonotypes hold 32% of the sample.

The sample comprised liver tumor tissue from sampling region 5. The sample's cell subset or site, from its label and the paper: tumor region T5, tumor centre. These TCRs come from a woman aged 25 to 39 with primary liver carcinoma and hepatitis B virus infection.

V usage is TRBV11-3 and J usage is TRBJ2-5, with a possible D match to TRBD2 (6 bases). Germline values: CDR1 SGHNT, CDR2 YENEEA. The V end lost 5 bases, the J end lost 4 bases, and 26 bases lay between the germline ends. The CDR3 sequence is 18 residues long. As DNA, the CDR3 is TGTGCCAGCAGCCCGGGGGATTCTAGCCGGGGTATGCGAGAGACCCAGTACTTC. Protein sequence: CASSPGDSSRGMRETQYF.

Worth noting for this clonotype: One junction end does not reproduce the germline sequence, and a read error may be involved. The rearrangement uses TRBV11-3 and TRBJ2-5, with D perhaps matching TRBD1 or TRBD2 (5 bases each). From germline, CDR1 is SGHNT and CDR2 YENEEA. The length of the CDR3 is 18 residues. This chain's CDR3 is CVSSPRDFSQGVQETQYF. In DNA, the CDR3 is TGTGTCAGCAGCCCGAGGGATTTTAGCCAGGGTGTGCAAGAGACCCAGTACTTC.

Details on this clonotype: The junction departs from the called germline gene at one end, perhaps through a read error. The chain employs TRBV12-3 or TRBV12-4 and TRBJ2-5; D is perhaps TRBD2 (6 bases). This CDR3 has 15 residues. The CDR3 is CVSGTHPGSKETQYF. DNA of the CDR3: TGTGTCAGCGGCACCCACCCCGGGAGCAAAGAGACCCAGTACTTC.

The J gene is TRBJ2-2, the V gene TRBV7-9, with D perhaps TRBD1 or TRBD2 (6 bases each). Germline CDR1 SEHNR, CDR2 FQNEAQ (reference sequence). The CDR3 extends over 13 amino acids. CDR3 loop: CACTGGGTGELFF. CDR3 sequence (DNA): TGTGCATGCACCGGGGGCGGTACCGGGGAGCTGTTTTTT. Variable domain in full (rest from reference TRBV7-9 and TRBJ2-2): DTGVSQNPRHKITKRGQNVTFRCDPISEHNRLYWYRQTLGQGPEFLTYFQNEAQLEKSRLLSDRFSAERPKGSFSTLEIQRTEQGDSAMYLCACTGGGTGELFFGEGSRLTVL.